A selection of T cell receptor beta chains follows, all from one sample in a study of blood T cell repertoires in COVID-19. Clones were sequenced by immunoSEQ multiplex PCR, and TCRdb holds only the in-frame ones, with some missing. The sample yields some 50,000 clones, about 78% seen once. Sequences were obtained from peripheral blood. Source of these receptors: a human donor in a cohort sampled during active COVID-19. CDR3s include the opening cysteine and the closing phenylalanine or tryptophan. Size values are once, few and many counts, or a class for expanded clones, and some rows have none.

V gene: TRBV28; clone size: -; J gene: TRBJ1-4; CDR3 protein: CASSSWTGTNEKLFF
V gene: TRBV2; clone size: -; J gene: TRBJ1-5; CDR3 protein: CASSVEGGVGQPQHF
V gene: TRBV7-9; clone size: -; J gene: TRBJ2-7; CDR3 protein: CASSPGLAGGPHEQYF
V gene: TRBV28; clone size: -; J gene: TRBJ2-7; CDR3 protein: CASSPGQTISYEQYF
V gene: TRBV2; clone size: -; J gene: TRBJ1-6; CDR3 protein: CASNYASPLHF
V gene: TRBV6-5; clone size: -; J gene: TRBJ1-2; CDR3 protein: CASSRNRGDGYTF
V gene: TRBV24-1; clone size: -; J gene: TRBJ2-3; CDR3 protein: CATSDIDRGLGGTDTQYF
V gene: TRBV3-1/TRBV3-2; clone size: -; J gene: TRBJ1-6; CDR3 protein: CASSQGGGNSPLHF
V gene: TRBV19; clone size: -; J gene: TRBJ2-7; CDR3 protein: CASRDRGREQYF
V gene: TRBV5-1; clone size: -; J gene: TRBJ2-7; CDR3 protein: CASKTGGNSYEQYF
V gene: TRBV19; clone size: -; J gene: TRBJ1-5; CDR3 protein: CASRAGTSPIINNQPQHF
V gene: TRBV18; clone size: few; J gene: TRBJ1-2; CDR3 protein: CASSPPSAPRFGYTF
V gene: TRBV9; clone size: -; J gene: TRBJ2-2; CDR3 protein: CASSAHLANGELFF
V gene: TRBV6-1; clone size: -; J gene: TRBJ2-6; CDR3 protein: CASSEQGAGANVLTF
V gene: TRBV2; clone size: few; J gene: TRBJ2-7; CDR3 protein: CASSKGQVTYEQYF
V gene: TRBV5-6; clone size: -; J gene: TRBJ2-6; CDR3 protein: CASSFSLSGANVLTF
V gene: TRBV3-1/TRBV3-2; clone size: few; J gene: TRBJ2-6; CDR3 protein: CASSQGRGANVLTF
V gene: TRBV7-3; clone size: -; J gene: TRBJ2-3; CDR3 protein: CASSPEGTTTDTQYF
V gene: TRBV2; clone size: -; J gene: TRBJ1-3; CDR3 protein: CASRGGNRGISNTIYF
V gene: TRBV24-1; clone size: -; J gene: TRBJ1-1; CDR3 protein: CATSGTLNTEAFF
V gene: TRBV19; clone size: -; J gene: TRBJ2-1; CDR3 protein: CASSTLRGGSTGYNEQFF
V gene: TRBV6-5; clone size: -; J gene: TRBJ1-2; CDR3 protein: CASTAHAGYGYTF
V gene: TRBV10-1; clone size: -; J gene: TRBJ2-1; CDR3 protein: CASSESGQGGDEQFF
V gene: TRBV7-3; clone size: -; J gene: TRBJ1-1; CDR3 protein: CASSPVDRNTEAFF
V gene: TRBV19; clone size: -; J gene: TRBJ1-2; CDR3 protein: CASNSGGSGNYGYTF
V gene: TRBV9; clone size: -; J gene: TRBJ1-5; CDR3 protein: CASSVAGGVQPQHF
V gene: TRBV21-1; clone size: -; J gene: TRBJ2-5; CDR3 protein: CASIGYGTGDYETQYF
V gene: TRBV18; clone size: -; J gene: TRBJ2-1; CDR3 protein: CASSPAGADYNEQFF
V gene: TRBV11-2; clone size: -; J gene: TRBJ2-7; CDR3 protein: CASSLEFQGGIHEQYF
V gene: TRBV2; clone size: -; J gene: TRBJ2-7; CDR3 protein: CASDRDYEQYF
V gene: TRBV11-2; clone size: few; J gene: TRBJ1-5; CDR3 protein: CASSLVAYQPQHF
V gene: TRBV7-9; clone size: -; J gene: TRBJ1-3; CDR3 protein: CASSLTGGSASGNTIYF
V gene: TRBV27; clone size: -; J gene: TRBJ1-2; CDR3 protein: CASETGRYGYTF
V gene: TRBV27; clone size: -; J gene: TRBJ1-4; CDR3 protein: CASSPRFNNEKLFF